This T cell receptor (beta chain) was identified during a study of T-cell memory formation after mild COVID-19 (dated by TCRdb to the early 2020s). Concerning the study at large: TCR sequence clusters from the two donors were found to be largely donor specific. Two young, previously healthy adult volunteers made up the cohort, one male and one female. In a couple of donors, T-cell clones that expanded and contracted after mild COVID-19 were followed by sequencing TCRalpha and TCRbeta repertoires longitudinally.

For sequencing, an Illumina NovaSeq 6000 was employed. TCRalpha and TCRbeta cDNA libraries were built by 5'RACE with constant-segment primers, adding sample barcodes and unique molecular identifiers. RNA was extracted from every sample with Trizol reagent. Library amplification was performed in two PCR steps, and a second sample barcode and Illumina TruSeq adapters were introduced in the second step. Sequencing of the libraries was done on an Illumina NovaSeq, producing 2 x 150 bp paired-end reads. The paper's processing steps were these. Reads were demultiplexed and collapsed into UMI-guided consensus sequences with migec v1.2.7. Using mixcr v2.1.11, UMI consensuses were aligned to TRA and TRB V and J templates and then assembled into clonotypes. Clonotypes were classified as expanded or contracted when called significant by both edgeR and NoisET, with noise models trained on biological replicates. For edgeR calls, the cutoffs were a false discovery rate-adjusted p below 0.01 and a log2 fold-change threshold of 1. As an exploratory analysis of dynamics, max-normalized trajectories of the 1000 most abundant clonotypes were examined with PCA combined with hierarchical clustering. Separately sequenced CD4+ and CD8+ repertoires were used to assign a CD4 or CD8 phenotype to each responding clone. TCRdb redid the processing of the public reads, applying fastp at Q25 and MiXCR, and retained in-frame beta chains. Rows merge per CDR3 protein into single entries with the most common DNA and genes. TCRdb's processing, not the authors', yielded these V and J calls. For this sample there are 150,000 to 200,000 distinct CDR3 sequences; approximately 10% appear just once. The ten largest clones represent roughly 3.8% of the sample.

The CDR3 numbers 15 residues from cysteine through phenylalanine. Kept here is only the CDR3 DNA, which spans 45 bases and is read in frame from base 1. Compared with germline, V lacks 6 bases and J lacks 5 bases; bases without a gene match: 13. For CDR1 and CDR2, the germline V gene (reference sequence) lists MNHNY and SVGAGI. Ficoll-Paque density gradient centrifugation was the method used to isolate PBMCs. With respect to this clonotype: The antigen it recognizes is unknown. No qualities accompany the bases; no much larger clone lies one base away.

Overall study results and their limits: Only two mild cases were covered in the study, and larger cohorts including severe cases with pre-infection samples were considered necessary. Balanced CD4/CD8 phenotypes were observed for clones contracting from day 15 to 85, whereas a bias towards CD4+ was observed for a second wave of clones expanding from day 15 to 37. Some responding clones were detected in pre-infection memory, which suggested that pre-existing cross-reactive memory T cells had joined the SARS-CoV-2 response. Contracting CD4+ clones were found mainly in CM and EM memory subsets, while CD8+ clones were enriched in EMRA. The second-wave clones that peaked on day 37 were not confirmed to be SARS-CoV-2 specific.

The sequence links TRBV6-6 to TRBJ2-7; 7 central bases correspond to TRBD2. Sequenced sample: PBMCs or a T cell subset sorted from them (not recorded which). The sequence was obtained from a man between 18 and 29 years old who had mild COVID-19 (a few samples of this study predate the infection). The sample titles of this study are shuffled in the database, so cell type and time point are left out; the donor was told from shared clones. The nucleotides read TGTGCCAGCAGATCTACTAGCGTGGGGGTGGACGAGCAGTACTTC. Its translation reads: CASRSTSVGVDEQYF.